The clone carrying this TCR beta chain was seen a few times. The antigen is not known. The CDR3 length is 16 residues. From germline, CDR1 is MNHNS and CDR2 SASEGT. V lost 2 bases to trimming and J lost 2 bases; unmatched junction nucleotides: 7. This sample stems from a study of tumor-infiltrating lymphocytes in primary liver carcinoma. Whole-study findings and limits: CD4+ and CD8+ repertoires could not be compared in these unsorted bulk samples.

Using a constant-region primer together with ProtoScript II reverse transcriptase, TCR beta cDNA was made from approximately 500 ng of total RNA. A slightly modified ARM-PCR protocol with three nested multiplex PCR rounds produced these TCR beta libraries. A C-beta reverse primer was combined with TRBV1-TRBV30 forward primers in the first two PCR rounds, and each round had roughly 11 cycles. TCRdb fed the multiplex PCR reads into MiXCR, producing one record per CDR3 protein. The data hold fewer than 250,000 distinct CDR3 sequences, with approximately 65% observed a single time. For blood RNA, unsorted whole blood served as the source, and germline DNA was extracted too.

The V call is TRBV6-1, the J call TRBJ2-3; 7 bases align to TRBD2. This clonotype was obtained from a woman aged 60-75 years with primary liver carcinoma and hepatitis B virus infection. The sequencing sample was made of peripheral blood. The CDR3 loop reads CASSERPGGYTDTQYF. The CDR3 bases are TGTGCCAGCAGTGAACGTCCGGGAGGCTACACAGATACGCAGTATTTT.